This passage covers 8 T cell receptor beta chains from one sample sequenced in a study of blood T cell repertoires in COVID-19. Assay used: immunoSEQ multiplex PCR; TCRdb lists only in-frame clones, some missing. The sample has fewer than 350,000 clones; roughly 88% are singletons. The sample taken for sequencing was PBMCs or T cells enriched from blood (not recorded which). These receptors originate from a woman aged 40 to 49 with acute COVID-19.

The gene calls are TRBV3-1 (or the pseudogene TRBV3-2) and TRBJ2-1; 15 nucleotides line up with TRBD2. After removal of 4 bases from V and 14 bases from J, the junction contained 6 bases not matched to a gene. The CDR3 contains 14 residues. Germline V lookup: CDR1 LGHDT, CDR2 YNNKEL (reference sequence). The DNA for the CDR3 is TGTGCCAGCAGCCCGTCGGGACTAGCGGGAGGAAAGTTCTTC. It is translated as CASSPSGLAGGKFF.

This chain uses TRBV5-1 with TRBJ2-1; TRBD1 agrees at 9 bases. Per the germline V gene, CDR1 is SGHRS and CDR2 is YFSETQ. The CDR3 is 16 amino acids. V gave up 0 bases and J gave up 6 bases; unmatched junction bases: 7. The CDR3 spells CASSLVQGAPVNEQFF. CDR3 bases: TGCGCCAGCAGCTTGGTACAGGGGGCGCCGGTCAATGAGCAGTTCTTC.

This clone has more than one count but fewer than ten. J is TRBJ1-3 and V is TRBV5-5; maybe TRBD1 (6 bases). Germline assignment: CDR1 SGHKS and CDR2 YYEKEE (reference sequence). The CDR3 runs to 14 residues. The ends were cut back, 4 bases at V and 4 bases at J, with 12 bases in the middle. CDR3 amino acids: CASSLGGLGNTIYF. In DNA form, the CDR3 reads TGTGCCAGCAGCCTGGGGGGCCTGGGAAACACCATATATTTT.

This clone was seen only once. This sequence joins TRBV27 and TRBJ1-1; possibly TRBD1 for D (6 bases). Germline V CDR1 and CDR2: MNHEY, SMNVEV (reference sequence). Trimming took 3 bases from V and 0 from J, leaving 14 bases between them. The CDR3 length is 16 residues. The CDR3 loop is CASSFNHREMNTEAFF. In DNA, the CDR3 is TGTGCCAGCAGTTTCAATCACAGGGAAATGAACACTGAAGCTTTCTTT.

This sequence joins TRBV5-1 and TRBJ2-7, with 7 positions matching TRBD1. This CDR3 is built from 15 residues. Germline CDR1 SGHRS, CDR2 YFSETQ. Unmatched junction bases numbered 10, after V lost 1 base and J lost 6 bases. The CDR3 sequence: CASSLHWTGPREQYF. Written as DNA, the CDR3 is TGCGCCAGCAGCTTGCATTGGACAGGACCACGCGAGCAGTACTTC.

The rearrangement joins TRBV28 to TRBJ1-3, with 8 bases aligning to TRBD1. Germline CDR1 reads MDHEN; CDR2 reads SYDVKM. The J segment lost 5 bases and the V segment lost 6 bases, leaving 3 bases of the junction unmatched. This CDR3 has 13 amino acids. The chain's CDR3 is CASRQGARNTIYF. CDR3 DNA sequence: TGTGCCAGCAGGCAGGGGGCGAGAAACACCATATATTTT.

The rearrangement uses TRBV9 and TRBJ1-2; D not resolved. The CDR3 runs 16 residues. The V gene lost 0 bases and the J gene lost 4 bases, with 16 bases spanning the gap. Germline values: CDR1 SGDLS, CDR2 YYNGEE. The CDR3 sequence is CASSVESADSRYGYTF. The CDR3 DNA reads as TGTGCCAGCAGCGTAGAATCCGCAGATTCTCGCTATGGCTACACCTTC.

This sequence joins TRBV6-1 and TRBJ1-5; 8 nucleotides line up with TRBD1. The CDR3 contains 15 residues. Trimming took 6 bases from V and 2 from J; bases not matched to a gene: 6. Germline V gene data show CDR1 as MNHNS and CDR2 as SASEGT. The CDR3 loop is CASRTTGVRNQPQHF. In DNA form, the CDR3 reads TGTGCCAGCAGAACGACAGGGGTCCGCAATCAGCCCCAGCATTTT.